Given below is one T cell receptor (beta chain) in context. In the authors' methods: It was from reference gene primer amplification that nucleated cell counts were estimated. Assay: immunoSEQ multiplex PCR; the TCRdb copy retains only in-frame clones and omits some. V and J calls and clone size are as listed in that table; D and trimming were resolved from the DNA. Of fewer than 200,000 clones in the sample, nearly 90% were seen once. The data are from a study of blood T cell repertoires in COVID-19. Study-level background: The United States, Italy and Spain supplied acute and convalescent COVID-19 samples. PBMCs, B-cell-depleted T cells, or T cells were the source of the cDNA or gDNA that made up the material.

Per the germline V gene, CDR1 is SEHNR and CDR2 is FQNEAQ (reference sequence). The CDR3 contains 14 residues. Trimming shortened V by 3 bases and J by 0 bases, and 3 bases separated the two germline ends. The chain joins TRBV7-9 to TRBJ2-6; D gene unclear. The sequenced material came from peripheral blood. This sequence originates from a young man who had recovered from COVID-19. In DNA, the CDR3 is TGTGCCAGCAGCTTGAGCTCTGGGGCCAACGTCCTGACTTTC. Translated, it gives CASSLSSGANVLTF.